The 17 T cell receptor beta chains below come from one sample, sequenced in a study of beta chain features in type 1 diabetes. TCRB transcripts that were expressed got sequenced, as all of the isolated RNA had been reverse transcribed. The protocol was immunoSEQ multiplex PCR, while the TCRdb copy is restricted to in-frame clones and leaves out a portion. The sample has some 140,000 clones; about 9.2% are singletons. The sequenced material came from central memory CD4+ T cells from blood. These receptors came from a man aged 18-30 years in good health.

The table lists this clone with a few counts. The chain uses TRBV27 and TRBJ1-5; D gene uncertain. V lost 6 bases, J lost 0 bases, and 6 bases lay in between. CDR3 length: 13 amino acids. Germline V gene data show CDR1 as MNHEY and CDR2 as SMNVEV (reference sequence). The chain's CDR3 is CASSPNSNQPQHF. DNA of the CDR3: TGTGCCAGCAGCCCAAATAGCAATCAGCCCCAGCATTTT.

V gene TRBV28 combines with J gene TRBJ2-4; tentatively, D is TRBD2 (7 bases). V lost 6 bases, J lost 11 bases, and 23 bases lay in between. CDR1 is MDHEN, CDR2 SYDVKM, per germline. This CDR3 has 15 amino acids. The CDR3 sequence: CASRPTQAGAHFQYF. For the CDR3, the DNA is TGTGCCAGCAGACCCACGCAGGCGGGGGCACATTTTCAGTACTTC.

This clone has a handful of counts. The CDR3 sequence is CASSPVRSTGANVLTF. CDR3 sequence (DNA): TGTGCCAGCTCACCGGTCCGGTCGACTGGGGCCAACGTCCTGACTTTC. The V call is TRBV18, the J call TRBJ2-6; D is unclear. CDR1 is KGHSH, CDR2 LQKENI, per germline. With 3 bases removed from V and 2 bases from J, the gap between germline ends came to 11 bases. The CDR3 consists of 16 residues.

This clone has more than one count but fewer than ten. The chain couples TRBV5-4 to TRBJ2-1; D may be TRBD2 (5 bases). CDR1 SGHNT and CDR2 YYREEE come from the germline V gene (reference sequence). This CDR3 is built from 15 residues. Trimming left V 5 bases short and J 0 bases short, with 12 bases between. CDR3 in DNA: TGTGCCAGCAGTACCGTACTAGTCTCCTACAATGAGCAGTTCTTC. The encoded protein is CASSTVLVSYNEQFF.

The V gene is TRBV10-2, the J gene TRBJ2-7, with D tentatively TRBD2 (5 bases). The CDR3 extends over 13 amino acids. The V and J ends lost 7 bases and 4 bases respectively, with 14 bases between them. Germline V gene data show CDR1 as WSHSY and CDR2 as SAAADI. This CDR3 is CASTVGELYEQYF. CDR3 bases: TGCGCCAGCACAGTCGGGGAACTGTACGAGCAGTACTTC.

This clone showed up just a few times. This chain uses TRBV4-3 with TRBJ2-3; 10 nucleotides match TRBD2. This CDR3 has 19 amino acids. V was clipped by 0 bases and J by 0 bases; unmatched bases: 9. The V gene's germline CDR1 is LGHNA and CDR2 YSLEER. The CDR3 region is CASSQDGSTSGESTDTQYF. The CDR3 nucleotides are TGCGCCAGCAGCCAAGATGGGTCAACTAGCGGGGAGAGCACAGATACGCAGTATTTT.

The sample holds a few counts of this clone. The chain has TRBV7-2 and TRBJ1-6; 8 positions agree with TRBD1. Per germline, CDR1 SGHTA and CDR2 FQGNSA. After removal of 5 bases from V and 9 bases from J, the junction contained 6 bases not matched to a gene. The CDR3 is 14 amino acids. This chain's CDR3 is CASSLTGAGSPLHF. CDR3 nucleotides: TGTGCCAGCAGCCTGACAGGGGCCGGTTCACCCCTCCACTTT.

The gene calls are TRBV5-8 and TRBJ1-4, with 10 bases identical to TRBD1. V trimming: 0 bases; J trimming: 8 bases; junction bases outside the gene matches: 7. Germline V gives CDR1 SGHTS, CDR2 YDEGEE. The CDR3 covers 16 residues. The CDR3 DNA follows: TGTGCCAGCAGCTTGGACAGGGGACAGGGGAGGGAAAAACTGTTTTTT. Residues: CASSLDRGQGREKLFF.

The chain couples TRBV6-5 to TRBJ2-4, with TRBD2 matching 8 bases. The CDR3 extends over 14 amino acids. V dropped 8 bases and J dropped 6; count of bases not matched to a gene: 9. Germline V gene lookup returns CDR1 MNHEY and CDR2 SVGAGI. In DNA form, the CDR3 reads TGTGCCAGCTCCCCGGGGGGGGGAGGAAACATTCAGTACTTC. Protein product: CASSPGGGGNIQYF.

In this sample, this clone turned up a few times. CDR3 protein: CASSSHLSEQFF. The CDR3 DNA is TGTGCCAGCAGCTCCCATTTGTCTGAGCAGTTCTTC. This rearrangement joins TRBV7-3 to TRBJ2-1; D is unclear. The V end lost 4 bases, the J end lost 9 bases, and 10 bases lay between the germline ends. CDR1 and CDR2 from the germline V gene are SGHTA and FQGTGA. CDR3 length: 12 amino acids.

This clone was counted a few times. The chain combines TRBV7-7 with TRBJ2-5, with TRBD1 identical over 8 bases. V lost 2 bases, J lost 5 bases, and 7 bases stayed unmatched. The CDR3 is 15 residues long. In germline, CDR1 is SSHAT, CDR2 FNYEAQ (reference sequence). CDR3 DNA sequence: TGTGCCAGCAGCTTATGGACAGGGACGGGGGAGACCCAGTACTTC. Translating it yields CASSLWTGTGETQYF.

The genes are TRBV6-5 and TRBJ2-5, with TRBD1 matching 7 bases. The V gene's germline CDR1 is MNHEY and CDR2 SVGAGI. The ends lost 5 bases at V and 9 bases at J; junction bases unmatched: 6. The CDR3 length is 12 residues. The CDR3 bases are TGTGCCAGCAGTACAGGGGAGACTGCCCAGTACTTC. This codes for CASSTGETAQYF.

The chain combines TRBV15 with TRBJ1-4; 8 bases line up with TRBD1. The CDR3 sequence is 16 residues long. Germline trimming cut 5 bases from V and 9 bases from J; bases unmatched to any gene: 14. Germline loops: CDR1 LNHNV, CDR2 YYDKDF (reference sequence). CDR3 residues: CATSGHETGGRKKLFF. The DNA for the CDR3 is TGTGCCACCAGCGGCCATGAAACAGGGGGTAGAAAAAAACTGTTTTTT.

There are a few counts of this clone. The V gene is TRBV19, the J gene TRBJ2-5, with D tentatively TRBD1 (6 bases). From germline, CDR1 is LNHDA and CDR2 SQIVND (reference sequence). V was trimmed by 4 bases and J by 1 base, leaving 16 bases between them. The CDR3 spans 16 residues. CDR3 loop: CASSRGPRQAQETQYF. For the CDR3, the DNA is TGTGCCAGTAGTAGAGGACCCAGACAGGCCCAAGAGACCCAGTACTTC.

The chain has TRBV29-1 and TRBJ1-2; the match to TRBD1 covers 7 bases. Germline CDR1 and CDR2: SQVTM and ANQGSEA. The CDR3 covers 12 residues. Unmatched junction bases numbered 4, after V lost 3 bases and J lost 6 bases. The CDR3 spells CSVEVGGDGYTF. CDR3 in DNA: TGCAGCGTTGAGGTAGGGGGCGATGGCTACACCTTC. The entire variable domain, with the rest obtained from reference TRBV29-1 and TRBJ1-2, is as follows: SAVISQKPSRDICQRGTSLTIQCQVDSQVTMMFWYRQQPGQSLTLIATANQGSEATYESGFVIDKFPISRPNLTFSTLTVSNMSPEDSSIYLCSVEVGGDGYTFGSGTRLTVV.

The chain links TRBV18 to TRBJ2-2; TRBD2 agrees at 14 bases. In germline, CDR1 is KGHSH, CDR2 LQKENI. After removal of 1 base from V and 5 bases from J, the junction contained 3 bases not matched to a gene. The CDR3 totals 17 residues. The CDR3 reads CASSPRRTSGGTGELFF. CDR3 nucleotides: TGTGCCAGCTCACCACGTCGGACTAGCGGGGGGACCGGGGAGCTGTTTTTT. The whole variable domain, remainder taken from reference TRBV18 and TRBJ2-2, is NAGVMQNPRHLVRRRGQEARLRCSPMKGHSHVYWYRQLPEEGLKFMVYLQKENIIDESGMPKERFSAEFPKEGPSILRIQQVVRGDSAAYFCASSPRRTSGGTGELFFGEGSRLTVL.

This clone has just one count. The gene calls are TRBV5-1 and TRBJ1-5; no firm D call. Germline V CDR1 and CDR2: SGHRS, YFSETQ. This CDR3 is built from 15 residues. Trimming stripped 0 bases from V and 0 bases from J, with 7 bases between. CDR3 DNA sequence: TGCGCCAGCAGCTTGGCCCCAAATAGCAATCAGCCCCAGCATTTT. Residues: CASSLAPNSNQPQHF.